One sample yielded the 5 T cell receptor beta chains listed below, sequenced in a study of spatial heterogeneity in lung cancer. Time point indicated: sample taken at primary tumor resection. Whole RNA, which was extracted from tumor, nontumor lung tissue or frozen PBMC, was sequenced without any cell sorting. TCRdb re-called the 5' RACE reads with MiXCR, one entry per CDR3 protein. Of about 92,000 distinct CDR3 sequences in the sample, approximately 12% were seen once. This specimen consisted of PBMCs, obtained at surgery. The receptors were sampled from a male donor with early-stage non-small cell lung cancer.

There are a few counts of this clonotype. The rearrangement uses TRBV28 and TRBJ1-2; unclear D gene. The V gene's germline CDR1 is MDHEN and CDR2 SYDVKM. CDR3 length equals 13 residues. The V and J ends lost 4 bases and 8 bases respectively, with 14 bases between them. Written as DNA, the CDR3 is TGTGCCAGCAGTTCCAGTGGTTGGCGAGGCTACACCTTC. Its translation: CASSSSGWRGYTF.

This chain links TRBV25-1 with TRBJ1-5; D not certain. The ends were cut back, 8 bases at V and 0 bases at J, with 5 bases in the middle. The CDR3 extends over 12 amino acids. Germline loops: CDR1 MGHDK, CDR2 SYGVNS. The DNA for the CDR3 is TGTGCCAGCGCGAGTAGCAATCAGCCCCAGCATTTT. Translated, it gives CASASSNQPQHF. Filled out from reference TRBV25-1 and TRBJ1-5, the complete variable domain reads EADIYQTPRYLVIGTGKKITLECSQTMGHDKMYWYQQDPGMELHLIHYSYGVNSTEKGDLSSESTVSRIRTEHFPLTLESARPSHTSQYLCASASSNQPQHFGDGTRLSIL.

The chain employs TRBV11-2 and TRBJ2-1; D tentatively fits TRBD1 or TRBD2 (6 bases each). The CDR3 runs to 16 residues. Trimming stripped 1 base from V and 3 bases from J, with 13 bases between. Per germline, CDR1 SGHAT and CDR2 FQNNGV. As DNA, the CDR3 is TGTGCCAGCAGCTTAGGATCGGGGGCAGTCTACAATGAGCAGTTCTTC. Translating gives CASSLGSGAVYNEQFF. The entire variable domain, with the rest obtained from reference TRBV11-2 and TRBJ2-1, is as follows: EAGVAQSPRYKIIEKRQSVAFWCNPISGHATLYWYQQILGQGPKLLIQFQNNGVVDDSQLPKDRFSAERLKGVDSTLKIQPAKLEDSAVYLCASSLGSGAVYNEQFFGPGTRLTVL.

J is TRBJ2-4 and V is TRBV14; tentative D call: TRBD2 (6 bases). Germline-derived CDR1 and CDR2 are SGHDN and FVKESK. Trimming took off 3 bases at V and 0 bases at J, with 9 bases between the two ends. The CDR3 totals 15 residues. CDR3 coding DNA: TGTGCCAGCAGCCAGGCGGGGATAGCCAAAAACATTCAGTACTTC. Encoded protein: CASSQAGIAKNIQYF.

CDR3 region: CASSLGASGEYQETQYF. DNA for the CDR3: TGTGCCAGCAGCTTAGGAGCTAGCGGGGAGTACCAAGAGACCCAGTACTTC. The rearrangement uses TRBV7-9 and TRBJ2-5; the match to TRBD2 covers 9 bases. The ends lost 1 base at V and 0 bases at J; junction bases unmatched: 6. The germline V gene has CDR1 SEHNR and CDR2 FQNEAQ (reference sequence). The CDR3 is 17 residues long.